This passage covers 30 T cell receptor beta chains from one sample sequenced in a study of cytomegalovirus exposure and HLA in healthy donors. Amplification used 60 Vbeta primers and 13 Jbeta primers. Repertoires were generated with immunoSEQ multiplex PCR, while TCRdb's copy carries only in-frame clones and drops some. Counted here are 100,000 or so clones, 75% to 80% occurring once; the ten biggest clones make up less than 15%. The sequenced sample consisted of PBMCs. Receptors were obtained from a woman aged 40-49 years in good health and CMV-seropositive.

V usage is TRBV5-5 and J usage is TRBJ2-7; 9 bases fit TRBD1. Germline V gene data show CDR1 as SGHKS and CDR2 as YYEKEE (reference sequence). Trimming at V came to 3 bases and at J to 6 bases, leaving 1 base not matched to a gene. The CDR3 sequence is 12 residues long. The DNA of the CDR3 is TGTGCCAGCAGCTACAGGGGGCCCGAGCAGTACTTC. Residues: CASSYRGPEQYF.

V and J are TRBV2 and TRBJ2-1; a weak D match, TRBD2 (6 bases). CDR1 is SNHLY and CDR2 is FYNNEI in the germline V gene. This CDR3 spans 13 amino acids. Deletions cut 3 bases from V and 6 bases from J, with 9 bases between. The CDR3: CASSEGGLNEQFF. DNA of the CDR3: TGTGCCAGCAGTGAGGGAGGACTCAATGAGCAGTTCTTC.

The V gene is TRBV7-6, the J gene TRBJ1-4; 8 bases agree with TRBD1. V shed 4 bases and J 8 bases; nucleotides not matched to a gene: 9. The length of the CDR3 is 15 residues. CDR1 is SGHVS and CDR2 is FNYEAQ in the germline V gene. The CDR3 protein is CASSSSHRGREKLFF. The CDR3 bases are TGTGCCAGCAGCTCGTCCCACAGGGGGAGGGAAAAACTGTTTTTT.

V and J are TRBV2 and TRBJ2-7, with TRBD2 as a possible D gene (6 bases). The germline V gene encodes CDR1 SNHLY and CDR2 FYNNEI. The V and J ends lost 5 bases and 4 bases respectively, with 18 bases between them. This CDR3 has 15 residues. CDR3 nucleotide sequence: TGTGCCAGCAGTCCCCGTCTAGCGTCGGTTTACGAGCAGTACTTC. It encodes CASSPRLASVYEQYF.

The chain couples TRBV25-1 to TRBJ2-2; D is possibly TRBD1 (5 bases). Germline V CDR1 and CDR2: MGHDK, SYGVNS. The V end lost 4 bases, the J end lost 8 bases, and 11 bases lay between the germline ends. The CDR3 length is 13 residues. The CDR3, as DNA: TGTGCCAGCAGTGCCTCCCAGGGAGGGGAGCTGTTTTTT. Translating gives CASSASQGGELFF.

This chain uses TRBV18 with TRBJ1-1, with D uncertain. V was cut by 6 bases and J by 7 bases, with 18 bases left in between. CDR1 is KGHSH, CDR2 LQKENI, per germline. CDR3 length equals 14 residues. CDR3 in amino acids: CASSTAAALFEAFF. CDR3 DNA sequence: TGTGCCAGCTCGACGGCGGCAGCCTTATTTGAAGCTTTCTTT. The full variable domain, with the rest looked up from reference TRBV18 and TRBJ1-1, is NAGVMQNPRHLVRRRGQEARLRCSPMKGHSHVYWYRQLPEEGLKFMVYLQKENIIDESGMPKERFSAEFPKEGPSILRIQQVVRGDSAAYFCASSTAAALFEAFFGQGTRLTVV.

The rearrangement links TRBV6-6 to TRBJ2-3; a weak D match, TRBD1 (6 bases). The V end lost 7 bases, the J end lost 2 bases, and 13 bases lay between the germline ends. The CDR3 runs 14 residues. The germline gives CDR1 MNHNY, CDR2 SVGAGI (reference sequence). The CDR3 loop reads CASKRTVATDTQYF. The CDR3 DNA follows: TGTGCCAGCAAAAGGACAGTAGCCACAGATACGCAGTATTTT.

This clone was detected only a few times. This chain connects TRBV7-6 to TRBJ1-1; tentative D call: TRBD1 (6 bases). Germline V gene data show CDR1 as SGHVS and CDR2 as FNYEAQ. V was shortened by 6 bases and J by 0 bases, with 8 bases between the two germline ends. This CDR3 has 13 residues. This CDR3 reads CASSRTVNTEAFF. CDR3 DNA sequence: TGTGCCAGCAGTAGGACAGTGAACACTGAAGCTTTCTTT.

The rearrangement joins TRBV5-1 to TRBJ2-7, with D possibly TRBD1 on 5 matching bases. The germline V gene has CDR1 SGHRS and CDR2 YFSETQ. This CDR3 is built from 12 residues. V was shortened by 1 base and J by 6 bases, with 8 bases between the two germline ends. CDR3 protein: CASSLRQTEQYF. CDR3 bases: TGCGCCAGCAGCTTGAGACAGACCGAGCAGTACTTC.

The V gene is TRBV5-1, the J gene TRBJ2-3, with TRBD2 identical over 7 bases. Trimming took 5 bases from V and 4 from J; bases not matched to a gene: 13. Germline V gene lookup returns CDR1 SGHRS and CDR2 YFSETQ. The CDR3 runs to 16 residues. This CDR3 is CASSLGTTKISDTQYF. The CDR3 coding sequence is TGCGCCAGCAGTTTAGGGACTACAAAGATCTCAGATACGCAGTATTTT.

The chain joins TRBV5-1 to TRBJ1-5; 7 positions match TRBD1. The CDR3 is 16 amino acids. V dropped 0 bases and J dropped 4; count of bases not matched to a gene: 7. The germline V gene has CDR1 SGHRS and CDR2 YFSETQ. CDR3 in amino acids: CASSLAQTGFNQPQHF. The CDR3, as DNA: TGCGCCAGCAGCTTGGCCCAGACAGGGTTTAATCAGCCCCAGCATTTT.

This clone has a handful of counts. The CDR3 DNA follows: TGTGCCAGCAGTCGGAAACAGGGTAGCTATGGCTACACCTTC. It codes for CASSRKQGSYGYTF. The rearrangement joins TRBV28 to TRBJ1-2; perhaps TRBD1 as D (6 bases). This CDR3 spans 14 amino acids. Per the germline V gene, CDR1 is MDHEN and CDR2 is SYDVKM. V was pared by 5 bases and J by 4 bases, with 14 bases between.

The V and J genes are TRBV6-5 and TRBJ1-1; 9 bases fit TRBD1. V lost 6 bases to trimming and J lost 3 bases; unmatched junction nucleotides: 8. The CDR3 is made up of 15 amino acids. Germline CDR1 is MNHEY and CDR2 is SVGAGI. This CDR3 reads CASSTGGFVDTEAFF. The CDR3 DNA sequence: TGTGCCAGCAGCACAGGGGGCTTCGTGGACACTGAAGCTTTCTTT.

This clone occurred a few times. The DNA of the CDR3 is TGTGCCAGCAGCCAAGATCAGGGGACAGGGGGCCACGAGCAGTACTTC. Translated, it gives CASSQDQGTGGHEQYF. The genes are TRBV4-2 and TRBJ2-7; 12 bases match TRBD1. CDR1 LGHNA and CDR2 YNFKEQ come from the germline V gene. The CDR3 is 16 amino acids. The ends lost 0 bases at V and 5 bases at J; junction bases unmatched: 5.

The chain carries TRBV15 and TRBJ1-1; D possibly corresponds to TRBD1 (5 bases). From germline, CDR1 is LNHNV and CDR2 YYDKDF (reference sequence). Trimming shortened V by 1 base and J by 7 bases, and 16 bases separated the two germline ends. The CDR3 is 15 amino acids. CDR3 protein: CATSRGSGRVNEAFF. The DNA of the CDR3 is TGTGCCACCAGCAGAGGAAGTGGCAGGGTTAATGAAGCTTTCTTT.

This clone has more than one count but fewer than ten. The CDR3 loop is CASSQEGWGLMNTEAFF. CDR3 coding DNA: TGTGCCAGCAGCCAAGAGGGCTGGGGGCTAATGAACACTGAAGCTTTCTTT. This chain connects TRBV4-2 to TRBJ1-1, with D tentatively TRBD1 (6 bases). The CDR3 sequence is 17 residues long. In germline, CDR1 is LGHNA, CDR2 YNFKEQ. V was clipped by 0 bases and J by 0 bases, with 14 bases between them.

CDR3: CASSWGTGEYEQYF. In DNA, the CDR3 is TGTGCCAGCAGTTGGGGGACAGGGGAATACGAGCAGTACTTC. J is TRBJ2-7 and V is TRBV11-2; the match to TRBD1 covers 10 bases. Looked up from germline, CDR1 is SGHAT and CDR2 is FQNNGV. The V and J ends lost 6 bases and 4 bases, in that order; junction bases with no gene match: 6. The CDR3 has 14 residues.

This chain uses TRBV6-5 with TRBJ1-3; 7 bases agree with TRBD1. CDR3 length: 14 amino acids. The V segment lost 8 bases and the J segment 3 bases; nucleotides outside the gene matches: 7. Germline V gives CDR1 MNHEY, CDR2 SVGAGI. The CDR3 DNA sequence: TGTGCCAGCTCTTCAGGGGGTAGTGGAAACACCATATATTTT. Amino acid sequence: CASSSGGSGNTIYF.

This clone has only one observation. The chain employs TRBV2 and TRBJ2-5, with a tentative D call TRBD2 (6 bases). The CDR3 is 13 residues long. V dropped 7 bases and J dropped 2 bases, with 11 bases sitting between them. Germline-derived CDR1 and CDR2 are SNHLY and FYNNEI. The CDR3 is CASTRDLQETQYF. In DNA, the CDR3 is TGTGCCAGCACAAGGGACTTACAAGAGACCCAGTACTTC.

The table lists this clone with a count of one. The rearrangement joins TRBV6-1 to TRBJ2-1; 7 bases are shared with TRBD2. The CDR3 extends over 13 amino acids. Germline CDR1 and CDR2: MNHNS and SASEGT. The J segment lost 7 bases and the V segment lost 0 bases, leaving 0 bases of the junction unmatched. In DNA form, the CDR3 reads TGTGCCAGCAGTGAAGCGCGGGGGAATGAGCAGTTCTTC. It encodes CASSEARGNEQFF.

V usage is TRBV19 and J usage is TRBJ1-2; the match to TRBD1 covers 11 bases. Germline lookup yields CDR1 LNHDA and CDR2 SQIVND (reference sequence). J was trimmed by 7 bases and V by 4 bases; bases with no gene match: 8. The CDR3 sequence is 15 residues long. CDR3 sequence: CASSTDRGREGGYTF. The CDR3 DNA follows: TGTGCCAGTAGTACGGACAGGGGGCGAGAGGGTGGCTACACCTTC.

Comments on this clone: The same CDR3 arises from other DNA sequences in this sample as well. The rearrangement uses TRBV5-1 and TRBJ2-7; 11 bases line up with TRBD2. The junction had 4 bases not matched to a gene; V was cut back by 3 bases and J by 2 bases. This CDR3 contains 15 residues. Germline V gene lookup returns CDR1 SGHRS and CDR2 YFSETQ. CDR3: CASSSTSGGTYEQYF. CDR3 DNA: TGCGCCAGCAGCTCAACTAGCGGGGGTACCTACGAGCAGTACTTC.

The CDR3 bases are TGTGCCAGCAGTGAATTCGGCAGCGAAGAGACCCAGTACTTC. It specifies CASSEFGSEETQYF. This rearrangement joins TRBV25-1 to TRBJ2-5, with no clear D. V was shortened by 1 base and J by 3 bases, with 9 bases between the two germline ends. Germline V gene lookup returns CDR1 MGHDK and CDR2 SYGVNS. The CDR3 runs 14 residues.

This sequence joins TRBV5-4 and TRBJ2-1; D perhaps matches TRBD1 (6 bases). CDR1 and CDR2 from the germline V gene are SGHNT and YYREEE (reference sequence). The CDR3 covers 16 residues. Trimming removed 0 bases from V and 4 bases from J, with 14 bases in between. The CDR3 is CASSLGDTRKYNEQFF. CDR3 DNA: TGTGCCAGCAGCTTGGGGGACACGAGAAAGTACAATGAGCAGTTCTTC.

The table lists this clone with a few counts. V gene TRBV5-6 combines with J gene TRBJ2-5, with D possibly TRBD2 on 6 matching bases. The DNA end is a closer match to TRBJ2-7, so the J assignment may be wrong. Germline values: CDR1 SGHDT, CDR2 YYEEEE. This CDR3 has 14 residues. The chain's CDR3 is CASSSRRGTYEQYF. DNA of the CDR3: TGTGCCAGCAGCTCCCGTCGGGGGACCTACGAGCAGTACTTC.

This clone was picked up one time. The chain couples TRBV5-1 to TRBJ2-5; 8 bases fit TRBD2. This CDR3 is built from 14 residues. The ends lost 4 bases at V and 2 bases at J; junction bases unmatched: 4. Germline CDR1 and CDR2: SGHRS and YFSETQ. The CDR3 DNA reads as TGCGCCAGCAGCCCGGGACTAGGGCAAGAGACCCAGTACTTC. It is translated as CASSPGLGQETQYF.

This clone appeared once. The rearrangement uses TRBV6-5 and TRBJ2-7; 7 bases fit TRBD2. This CDR3 region has 15 residues. V was clipped by 0 bases and J by 7 bases; unmatched bases: 9. Germline V gene data show CDR1 as MNHEY and CDR2 as SVGAGI. The CDR3 loop is CASSYSMGGSGEQYF. Here the CDR3 DNA reads TGTGCCAGCAGTTACTCGATGGGGGGGTCGGGGGAGCAGTACTTC.

V and J are TRBV7-9 and TRBJ2-7; 10 bases are a match to TRBD1. Germline V gene sequence: CDR1 SEHNR, CDR2 FQNEAQ (reference sequence). This CDR3 has 14 amino acids. V shed 5 bases and J 5 bases; nucleotides not matched to a gene: 6. CDR3 protein: CASSIGTGDDEQYF. The CDR3 DNA reads TGTGCCAGCAGCATCGGGACAGGGGATGACGAGCAGTACTTC.

This clone was counted a single time. This chain links TRBV20-1 with TRBJ2-1; D remains ambiguous. Deletions cut 6 bases from V and 8 bases from J, with 11 bases between. Germline V CDR1 and CDR2: DFQATT, SNEGSKA (reference sequence). The CDR3 has 11 residues. CDR3 nucleotide sequence: TGCAGTGCCCCCTCCGGGTATGAGCAGTTCTTC. Its translation: CSAPSGYEQFF.

CDR3 nucleotide sequence: TGTGCCAGCAGCTCGCGGACGGGAAACTACGAGCAGTACTTC. Amino acid sequence: CASSSRTGNYEQYF. The chain recombines TRBV7-6 with TRBJ2-7; tentative D call: TRBD2 (5 bases). There are 14 residues in the CDR3. CDR1 and CDR2 from the germline V gene are SGHVS and FNYEAQ. With 4 bases removed from V and 3 bases from J, the gap between germline ends came to 13 bases.